This T cell receptor (beta chain) was profiled in a study of cytomegalovirus exposure and HLA in healthy donors. Study at large: In an early release, HLA-typed donors contributed some 80 million unique TCR sequences. General study findings and limits: The later analysis indicated that the majority of CMV-associated TCR beta chains appeared HLA-restricted. Data from an earlier analysis indicated that most TCR beta V segments were productive either about 87% or about 30% of the time.

The CDR3 consists of 13 residues. V gave up 4 bases and J gave up 4 bases, with 10 bases separating them. Germline loops: CDR1 SGHTS, CDR2 YDEGEE. It was with 60 Vbeta and 13 Jbeta primers that the PCR ran. This table comes from immunoSEQ multiplex PCR, and its TCRdb copy is limited to in-frame clones, with some not included. The sample has around 220,000 clones, more than 60% seen once; the top ten hold 0.22%. To note about this clone: The antigen remains unidentified.

The sequenced sample was PBMCs. The TCR originated in a girl aged 2-10 years in good health and CMV-seronegative. The chain carries TRBV5-8 and TRBJ2-3; D call uncertain. In DNA form, the CDR3 reads TGTGCCAGCAGCCCTCCTGGGCCAGATACGCAGTATTTT. Protein product: CASSPPGPDTQYF.